In this sample, the clone carrying this TCR beta chain turned up a few times. This record belongs to a study of T-cell memory formation after mild COVID-19. TCRdb re-analysed the 5' RACE reads in MiXCR, keeping a single row per CDR3 protein. This sample has over 120,000 distinct CDR3 sequences, with about 5.7% found just once. The CDR3 runs to 14 residues. Per the germline V gene, CDR1 is SGHKS and CDR2 is YYEKEE (reference sequence). V was shortened by 4 bases and J by 2 bases, with 12 bases between the two germline ends. The V gene is TRBV5-5, the J gene TRBJ1-1; D is possibly TRBD1 (5 bases). This TCR was recovered from an adult woman who had mild COVID-19 (a few samples of this study predate the infection). Cell type and time point are not known. Sequencing was done on a sample of PBMCs or a T cell subset sorted from them (not recorded which). CDR3 nucleotide sequence: TGTGCCAGCAGCCCGAGCGACAGAAACACTGAAGCTTTCTTT. Translating it yields CASSPSDRNTEAFF.